These T cell receptor beta chains were read from a single sample in a study of response to subunit inactivated influenza vaccine. Via MiXCR, TCRdb re-called the RT-PCR reads, giving one row per CDR3 protein. Altogether hundreds of thousands of distinct CDR3 sequences are present, around 8% being singletons, with the ten largest covering 10% to 15%. This specimen consisted of PBMCs from blood, obtained roughly 24 months after vaccination. The origin of the receptors is a man in his fifties or sixties who received an inactivated influenza vaccine. The CDR3 runs from the conserved cysteine through the conserved F or W. D genes are given only for firm matches. Size tells how often a clone was seen (once, few, many) or the class of an expanded clone, and some rows leave it out.

J gene,clone size,D gene,CDR3 length,V gene,CDR3 protein,CDR3 DNA
TRBJ2-5,many,-,12,TRBV20-1,CSARVGVGTQYF,TGCAGTGCTAGAGTGGGGGTGGGGACCCAGTACTTC
TRBJ2-1,-,-,13,TRBV7-8,CASSSLGTNEQFF,TGTGCCAGCAGTTCGCTTGGGACCAATGAGCAGTTCTTC
TRBJ2-5,many,TRBD2,14,TRBV3-1,CASSHRSGKETQYF,TGTGCCAGCAGCCACCGTAGCGGGAAAGAGACCCAGTACTTC
TRBJ2-5,-,-,13,TRBV10-1,CASSEGGEETQYF,TGCGCCAGCAGTGAGGGGGGCGAAGAGACCCAGTACTTC
TRBJ2-1,few,TRBD2,15,TRBV6-1,CASSRAGGAYNEQFF,TGTGCCAGCAGCAGAGCGGGGGGTGCCTACAATGAGCAGTTCTTC
TRBJ2-5,few,-,14,TRBV6-1,CASSSGVPQETQYF,TGTGCCAGCAGCTCAGGGGTCCCCCAAGAGACCCAGTACTTC
TRBJ1-1,-,-,13,TRBV9,CASSVLIGTEAFF,TGTGCCAGCAGCGTTTTGATAGGCACTGAAGCTTTCTTT
TRBJ2-2,-,-,15,TRBV9,CASSVSIGAAGELFF,TGTGCCAGCAGCGTTTCCATCGGAGCGGCCGGGGAGCTGTTTTTT
TRBJ2-7,few,-,14,TRBV7-6,CASSLYYDSYEQYF,TGTGCCAGCAGCTTATACTACGACTCCTACGAGCAGTACTTC
TRBJ1-2,many,-,13,TRBV20-1,CSAGRGRFYGYTF,TGCAGTGCCGGCCGAGGGCGCTTTTATGGCTACACCTTC
TRBJ2-7,-,-,13,TRBV6-1,CASSGVPSYEQYF,TGTGCCAGCAGCGGGGTCCCTTCCTACGAGCAGTACTTC
TRBJ1-2,many,-,12,TRBV29-1,CGGGDKYYGYTF,TGCGGCGGTGGGGACAAGTACTATGGCTACACCTTC
TRBJ2-5,few,TRBD1,15,TRBV5-1,CASSLATGELETQYF,TGCGCCAGCAGCTTGGCGACAGGGGAGTTGGAGACCCAGTACTTC
TRBJ2-3,few,-,19,TRBV4-3,CASSQNVGSGTASTDTQYF,TGCGCCAGCAGCCAAAACGTGGGTTCCGGGACGGCTAGCACAGATACGCAGTATTTT
TRBJ1-2,-,-,16,TRBV29-1,CSVEESEGRPNYGYTF,TGCAGCGTTGAAGAATCGGAGGGGCGCCCTAACTATGGCTACACCTTC
TRBJ2-7,few,-,14,TRBV7-9,CASSLGTHRYEQYF,TGTGCCAGCAGCTTAGGGACGCATCGCTACGAGCAGTACTTC
TRBJ2-3,few,-,16,TRBV24-1,CATSDPRTVSTDTHYF,TGTGCCACCAGTGATCCCAGGACAGTTAGCACAGATACGCATTATTTT
TRBJ1-1,-,TRBD1,16,TRBV29-1,CSATGGPAHLNTEAFF,TGCAGCGCCACAGGGGGCCCCGCACATTTGAACACTGAAGCTTTCTTT